One sample yielded the 13 T cell receptor beta chains listed below, sequenced in a study of control samples from healthy donors and cancer patients. Data came from immunoSEQ multiplex PCR; TCRdb stores just in-frame clones and leaves some out. This sample has about 100,000 clones, with 85% found just once. The sequenced material came from blood. These receptors were taken from a man under 40 in good health.

The chain employs TRBV18 and TRBJ2-1; 7 bases line up with TRBD1. The CDR3 covers 15 residues. Germline CDR1 is KGHSH and CDR2 is LQKENI. J lost 2 bases, V lost 4 bases, and 5 bases had no gene match. CDR3 in amino acids: CASSRPGTAYNEQFF. The CDR3 nucleotides are TGTGCCAGCTCACGACCCGGGACAGCCTACAATGAGCAGTTCTTC.

The chain joins TRBV7-9 to TRBJ1-2; 8 bases align to TRBD1. From germline, CDR1 is SEHNR and CDR2 FQNEAQ (reference sequence). V lost 1 base and J lost 6; bases outside the gene matches: 7. The CDR3 has 15 residues. The CDR3 protein is CASSLGQQGVNGYTF. In nucleotides, the CDR3 is TGTGCCAGCAGCTTAGGGCAACAGGGGGTTAATGGCTACACCTTC.

The CDR3, as DNA: TGTGCCTGGAGTGTAGGGTCTCCTTTGCATTCACCCCTCCACTTT. It encodes CAWSVGSPLHSPLHF. This rearrangement joins TRBV30 to TRBJ1-6; D is unresolved. Germline CDR1 and CDR2: GTSNPN and SVGIG (reference sequence). V was cut by 0 bases and J by 8 bases, with 14 bases left in between. This CDR3 comprises 15 residues.

This chain links TRBV7-2 with TRBJ1-4; D is perhaps TRBD1 (6 bases). Trimming took off 1 base at V and 5 bases at J, with 14 bases between the two ends. Germline values: CDR1 SGHTA, CDR2 FQGNSA. The CDR3 length is 16 residues. DNA of the CDR3: TGTGCCAGCAGCTTAGGAGGGCGGACAGCCAATGAAAAACTGTTTTTT. Its translation: CASSLGGRTANEKLFF.

The chain recombines TRBV12-3 or TRBV12-4 with TRBJ2-3; D unclear. The CDR3 totals 12 residues. The ends were cut back, 6 bases at V and 3 bases at J, with 7 bases in the middle. In nucleotides, the CDR3 is TGTGCCAGCAGCGTGGGTACAGATACGCAGTATTTT. It specifies CASSVGTDTQYF.

J is TRBJ2-3 and V is TRBV4-1; D unclear. Germline V lookup: CDR1 MGHRA, CDR2 YSYEKL. The germline V and J ends were trimmed by 0 bases and 2 bases, with 12 bases remaining between them. CDR3 length: 16 residues. The CDR3: CASSQEGNTYTDTQYF. In DNA form, the CDR3 reads TGCGCCAGCAGCCAAGAGGGGAACACCTACACAGATACGCAGTATTTT.

This chain links TRBV15 with TRBJ2-7; 8 bases align to TRBD2. J was trimmed by 2 bases and V by 2 bases; bases with no gene match: 8. The V gene's germline CDR1 is LNHNV and CDR2 YYDKDF (reference sequence). This CDR3 contains 16 residues. The CDR3 reads CATSRSRTSSAYEQYF. CDR3 DNA sequence: TGTGCCACCAGCAGAAGCCGGACTAGCTCGGCCTACGAGCAGTACTTC. Full variable domain (remainder filled in from reference TRBV15 and TRBJ2-7): DAMVIQNPRYQVTQFGKPVTLSCSQTLNHNVMYWYQQKSSQAPKLLFHYYDKDFNNEADTPDNFQSRRPNTSFCFLDIRSPGLGDTAMYLCATSRSRTSSAYEQYFGPGTRLTVT.

The chain combines TRBV9 with TRBJ2-7; no definite D call. V shed 4 bases and J shed 2 bases, with 7 bases lying between them. Germline CDR1 SGDLS, CDR2 YYNGEE. The CDR3 runs 12 residues. In DNA, the CDR3 is TGTGCCAGCAGCTTAAACCCCTACGAGCAGTACTTC. Its protein is CASSLNPYEQYF.

The gene calls are TRBV6-5 and TRBJ1-6; D gene uncertain. The germline CDR1 and CDR2 sequences are MNHEY and SVGAGI. This CDR3 has 13 amino acids. V shed 8 bases and J shed 7 bases, with 12 bases lying between them. The CDR3 region has the DNA TGTGCCAGCGGGAGGGCCGCCAATTCACCCCTCCACTTT. Protein sequence: CASGRAANSPLHF.

The chain employs TRBV6-5 and TRBJ1-1; D gene ambiguous. The CDR3 has 13 amino acids. V lost 6 bases and J lost 5, with 13 bases in between. The germline CDR1 and CDR2 sequences are MNHEY and SVGAGI. The CDR3 sequence is CASSLERRTEAFF. DNA for the CDR3: TGTGCCAGCAGCCTAGAACGGAGAACTGAAGCTTTCTTT.

The genes are TRBV27 and TRBJ1-2; D uncertain. V lost 8 bases and J lost 8, with 12 bases in between. This CDR3 spans 11 amino acids. CDR1 is MNHEY, CDR2 SMNVEV, per germline (reference sequence). The CDR3 region has the DNA TGTGCCAGCGGGAAGCTGGGGGGCTACACCTTC. Amino acid sequence: CASGKLGGYTF.

The rearrangement uses TRBV5-1 and TRBJ2-3, with 10 positions matching TRBD1. This CDR3 has 17 amino acids. Looked up from germline, CDR1 is SGHRS and CDR2 is YFSETQ. After removal of 4 bases from V and 2 bases from J, the junction contained 10 bases not matched to a gene. For the CDR3, the DNA is TGCGCCAGCAGCCCCCGTACTGGACAGGGGGACACAGATACGCAGTATTTT. Its translation: CASSPRTGQGDTDTQYF.

This rearrangement joins TRBV9 to TRBJ1-2; D uncertain. V dropped 0 bases and J dropped 0 bases, with 3 bases sitting between them. CDR3 length: 13 amino acids. Germline V lookup: CDR1 SGDLS, CDR2 YYNGEE. The CDR3 nucleotides are TGTGCCAGCAGCGTAGCCCCTAACTATGGCTACACCTTC. Translation gives CASSVAPNYGYTF.